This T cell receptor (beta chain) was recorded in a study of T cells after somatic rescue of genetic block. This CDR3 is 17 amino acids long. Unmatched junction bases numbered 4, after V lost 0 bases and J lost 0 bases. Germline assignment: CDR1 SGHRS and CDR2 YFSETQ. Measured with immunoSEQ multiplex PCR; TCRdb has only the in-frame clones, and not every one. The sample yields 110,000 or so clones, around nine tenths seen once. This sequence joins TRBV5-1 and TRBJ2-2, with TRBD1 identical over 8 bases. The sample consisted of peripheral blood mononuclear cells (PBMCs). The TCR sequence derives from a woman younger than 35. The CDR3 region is CASSLASGQANTGELFF. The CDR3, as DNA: TGCGCCAGCAGCTTGGCCTCGGGACAGGCGAACACCGGGGAGCTGTTTTTT.